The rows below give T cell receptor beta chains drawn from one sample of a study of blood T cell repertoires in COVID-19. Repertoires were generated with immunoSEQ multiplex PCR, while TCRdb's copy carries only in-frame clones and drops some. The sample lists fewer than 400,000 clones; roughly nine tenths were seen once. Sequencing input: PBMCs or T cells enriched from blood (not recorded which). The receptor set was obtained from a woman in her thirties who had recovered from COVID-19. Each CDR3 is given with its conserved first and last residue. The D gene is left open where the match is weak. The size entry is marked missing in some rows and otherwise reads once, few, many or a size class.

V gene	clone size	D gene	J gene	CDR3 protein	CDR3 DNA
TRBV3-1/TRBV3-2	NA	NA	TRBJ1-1	CASSLRGGFRTFF	TGTGCCAGCAGCCTACGGGGTGGTTTTCGAACTTTCTTT
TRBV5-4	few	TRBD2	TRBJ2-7	CASSSGLADTYEQYF	TGTGCCAGCAGCTCGGGACTAGCGGATACCTACGAGCAGTACTTC
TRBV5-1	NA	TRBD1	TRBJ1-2	CASSLHARQGSADYTF	TGCGCCAGCAGCCTACACGCGCGACAGGGATCGGCTGACTACACCTTC
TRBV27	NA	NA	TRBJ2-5	CASSFRTRKGTQYF	TGTGCCAGCAGTTTCCGGACAAGGAAGGGGACCCAGTACTTC
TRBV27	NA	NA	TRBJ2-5	CASSLSGAGGGRETQYF	TGTGCCAGCAGTTTATCGGGGGCGGGCGGGGGACGGGAGACCCAGTACTTC
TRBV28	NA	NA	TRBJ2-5	CASGYNRVQETQYF	TGTGCCAGCGGTTACAACAGGGTCCAAGAGACCCAGTACTTC
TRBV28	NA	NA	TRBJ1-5	CASTGVFSQPQHF	TGTGCCAGCACAGGGGTTTTTAGTCAGCCCCAGCATTTT
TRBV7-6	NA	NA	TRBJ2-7	CASSLGLGQEQYF	TGTGCCAGCAGCTTAGGTCTCGGACAGGAGCAGTACTTC
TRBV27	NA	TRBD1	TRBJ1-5	CASSYRDRDKPQHF	TGTGCCAGCTCTTACCGGGACAGGGATAAGCCCCAGCATTTT
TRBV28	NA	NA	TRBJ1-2	CASSLGGRGNGYTF	TGTGCCAGCAGTTTAGGAGGTAGAGGAAATGGCTACACCTTC
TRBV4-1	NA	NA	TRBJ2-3	CASSPGGTDTQYF	TGCGCCAGCAGCCCCGGGGGCACAGATACGCAGTATTTT
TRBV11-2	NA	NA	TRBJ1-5	CASSSSGQPQHF	TGTGCCAGCAGCTCCTCAGGTCAGCCCCAGCATTTT
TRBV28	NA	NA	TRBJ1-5	CASSLFSGEDQPQHF	TGTGCCAGCAGTTTATTCTCAGGGGAAGATCAGCCCCAGCATTTT
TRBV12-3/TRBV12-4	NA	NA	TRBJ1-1	CASSISMNTEAFF	TGTGCCAGCAGTATCTCTATGAACACTGAAGCTTTCTTT
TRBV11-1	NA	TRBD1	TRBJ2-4	CASSLGTGGRNIQYF	TGTGCCAGCAGCTTAGGGACAGGGGGGAGAAACATTCAGTACTTC
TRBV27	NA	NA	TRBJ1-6	CASNSNLVANSPLHF	TGTGCCAGCAACAGTAATCTGGTTGCGAATTCACCCCTCCACTTT
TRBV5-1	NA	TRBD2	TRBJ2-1	CASSTGTSGRSDEQFF	TGCGCCAGCAGCACGGGGACTAGCGGGAGATCGGATGAGCAGTTCTTC
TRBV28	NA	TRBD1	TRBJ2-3	CASSLGQNTDTQYF	TGTGCCAGCAGTTTGGGACAGAACACAGATACGCAGTATTTT
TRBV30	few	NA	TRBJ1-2	CAWGEGGNYGYTF	TGTGCCTGGGGGGAAGGGGGTAACTATGGCTACACCTTC
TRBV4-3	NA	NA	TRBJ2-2	CASSQVHAGELFF	TGCGCCAGCAGCCAAGTACACGCCGGGGAGCTGTTTTTT